The rows below give T cell receptor beta chains drawn from one sample of a study of blood T cell repertoires in COVID-19. This table comes from immunoSEQ multiplex PCR, and its TCRdb copy is limited to in-frame clones, with some not included. The sample consists of over 85,000 clones, around 73% of them appearing once. The sample taken for sequencing was peripheral blood. The receptor set was obtained from a man between 60 and 75 years old with active or convalescent COVID-19. Each CDR3 is given with its conserved first and last residue. Fields, in order: D gene, J gene, clone size, V gene, CDR3 protein, CDR3 DNA. The D gene is left open where the match is weak. A clone size is listed for some rows: how often the clone was seen (once, few, many), or a class if it is expanded.

d_call: NA; j_call: TRBJ2-7; clone_size: NA; v_call: TRBV6-5; cdr3_aa: CASSYTERSSYEQYF; cdr3_nt: TGTGCCAGCAGTTACACTGAGCGGAGCTCCTACGAGCAGTACTTC
d_call: NA; j_call: TRBJ2-7; clone_size: NA; v_call: TRBV19; cdr3_aa: CASSMTGAEQYF; cdr3_nt: TGTGCCAGTAGTATGACTGGTGCCGAGCAGTACTTC
d_call: NA; j_call: TRBJ1-5; clone_size: once; v_call: TRBV3-1/TRBV3-2; cdr3_aa: CASSQSGLTGLNQPQHF; cdr3_nt: TGTGCCAGCAGCCAAAGTGGGCTGACAGGACTCAATCAGCCCCAGCATTTT
d_call: TRBD1; j_call: TRBJ2-7; clone_size: NA; v_call: TRBV19; cdr3_aa: CASSSGTGYYEQYF; cdr3_nt: TGTGCCAGTAGTTCCGGGACAGGGTATTACGAGCAGTACTTC
d_call: NA; j_call: TRBJ2-3; clone_size: once; v_call: TRBV5-1; cdr3_aa: CASSTASTDTQYF; cdr3_nt: TGCGCCAGCAGTACCGCGAGCACAGATACGCAGTATTTT
d_call: TRBD1; j_call: TRBJ2-1; clone_size: NA; v_call: TRBV30; cdr3_aa: CAWTGQGDYDPYNEQFF; cdr3_nt: TGTGCCTGGACCGGACAGGGAGATTATGACCCCTACAATGAGCAGTTCTTC
d_call: TRBD1; j_call: TRBJ2-1; clone_size: NA; v_call: TRBV7-3; cdr3_aa: CASSKSGTGVNEQFF; cdr3_nt: TGTGCCAGCAGCAAATCCGGGACAGGGGTGAATGAGCAGTTCTTC
d_call: TRBD1; j_call: TRBJ1-5; clone_size: NA; v_call: TRBV19; cdr3_aa: CASSRTGTAKNQPQHF; cdr3_nt: TGTGCCAGTAGTAGGACCGGGACAGCGAAAAATCAGCCCCAGCATTTT
d_call: TRBD2; j_call: TRBJ2-5; clone_size: NA; v_call: TRBV4-2; cdr3_aa: CASSQGSGWTSGGSETQYF; cdr3_nt: TGTGCCAGCAGCCAAGGATCTGGTTGGACTAGCGGGGGCTCCGAGACCCAGTACTTC
d_call: TRBD2; j_call: TRBJ2-5; clone_size: few; v_call: TRBV6-6; cdr3_aa: CASSSGILRETQYF; cdr3_nt: TGTGCCAGCAGTAGCGGGATCCTCCGAGAGACCCAGTACTTC
d_call: NA; j_call: TRBJ2-3; clone_size: once; v_call: TRBV7-8; cdr3_aa: CASTSGDEAPEGLDTQYF; cdr3_nt: TGTGCCAGCACCTCAGGGGATGAGGCGCCAGAGGGTTTAGATACGCAGTATTTT
d_call: TRBD1; j_call: TRBJ1-2; clone_size: NA; v_call: TRBV5-1; cdr3_aa: CASSLATGGRGYGYTF; cdr3_nt: TGCGCCAGCAGCTTGGCAACAGGGGGTCGGGGCTATGGCTACACCTTC
d_call: NA; j_call: TRBJ1-2; clone_size: NA; v_call: TRBV4-1; cdr3_aa: CASSQDRGDYGYTF; cdr3_nt: TGCGCCAGCAGCCAAGATCGCGGAGACTATGGCTACACCTTC
d_call: TRBD1; j_call: TRBJ2-4; clone_size: NA; v_call: TRBV28; cdr3_aa: CASSRQGQAKNIQYF; cdr3_nt: TGTGCCAGCAGTCGACAGGGGCAAGCCAAAAACATTCAGTACTTC
d_call: NA; j_call: TRBJ1-5; clone_size: NA; v_call: TRBV6-5; cdr3_aa: CASSPDGSNQPQHF; cdr3_nt: TGTGCCAGCAGCCCCGACGGGAGCAATCAGCCCCAGCATTTT
d_call: TRBD2; j_call: TRBJ2-7; clone_size: NA; v_call: TRBV13; cdr3_aa: CASSSHADFTAGELYEQYF; cdr3_nt: TGTGCCAGCAGCTCCCATGCAGATTTCACAGCGGGAGAGCTCTACGAGCAGTACTTC
d_call: NA; j_call: TRBJ2-5; clone_size: few; v_call: TRBV14; cdr3_aa: CASSQGGAGTQYF; cdr3_nt: TGTGCCAGCAGCCAAGGAGGAGCGGGGACCCAGTACTTC
d_call: TRBD1; j_call: TRBJ2-1; clone_size: NA; v_call: TRBV4-3; cdr3_aa: CASSQEWGQAYNEQFF; cdr3_nt: TGCGCCAGCAGCCAAGAGTGGGGACAGGCGTACAATGAGCAGTTCTTC
d_call: TRBD2; j_call: TRBJ2-7; clone_size: NA; v_call: TRBV6-5; cdr3_aa: CASSYSSGTSYEQYF; cdr3_nt: TGTGCCAGCAGTTACTCTTCCGGGACTAGTTACGAGCAGTACTTC
d_call: NA; j_call: TRBJ2-1; clone_size: NA; v_call: TRBV5-1; cdr3_aa: CASRLGAGGALNEQFF; cdr3_nt: TGCGCCAGCAGGCTTGGAGCTGGCGGGGCTTTGAATGAGCAGTTCTTC
d_call: NA; j_call: TRBJ1-3; clone_size: NA; v_call: TRBV23-1; cdr3_aa: CASSLLTVSGNTIYF; cdr3_nt: TGCGCCAGCAGTCTATTGACAGTCTCTGGAAACACCATATATTTT
d_call: TRBD2; j_call: TRBJ2-7; clone_size: NA; v_call: TRBV4-1; cdr3_aa: CASSQVASGFSYEQYF; cdr3_nt: TGCGCCAGCAGCCAAGTAGCTAGCGGGTTCTCCTACGAGCAGTACTTC
d_call: TRBD1; j_call: TRBJ1-1; clone_size: NA; v_call: TRBV6-5; cdr3_aa: CASRSGGAQNTEAFF; cdr3_nt: TGTGCCAGCAGATCAGGGGGCGCTCAGAACACTGAAGCTTTCTTT
d_call: NA; j_call: TRBJ1-1; clone_size: once; v_call: TRBV28; cdr3_aa: CASSLQSGIPMNTEAFF; cdr3_nt: TGTGCCAGCAGTCTCCAGTCGGGAATCCCTATGAACACTGAAGCTTTCTTT
d_call: NA; j_call: TRBJ1-1; clone_size: NA; v_call: TRBV29-1; cdr3_aa: CSVTQGSRATEAFF; cdr3_nt: TGCAGCGTGACTCAGGGGAGTCGCGCCACTGAAGCTTTCTTT
d_call: NA; j_call: TRBJ1-6; clone_size: NA; v_call: TRBV28; cdr3_aa: CASSPDPQGNSPLHF; cdr3_nt: TGTGCCAGCAGTCCGGACCCCCAGGGTAATTCACCCCTCCACTTT
d_call: TRBD2; j_call: TRBJ2-2; clone_size: once; v_call: TRBV3-1/TRBV3-2; cdr3_aa: CASSQGSGLAGAGELFF; cdr3_nt: TGTGCCAGCAGCCAAGGGTCTGGACTAGCGGGCGCCGGGGAGCTGTTTTTT
d_call: NA; j_call: TRBJ2-2; clone_size: NA; v_call: TRBV5-4; cdr3_aa: CASSLAPAGYNSGELFF; cdr3_nt: TGTGCCAGCAGCTTGGCCCCCGCAGGGTATAACTCCGGGGAGCTGTTTTTT
d_call: TRBD1; j_call: TRBJ1-1; clone_size: NA; v_call: TRBV7-9; cdr3_aa: CASSLKLSGTGERRTEAFF; cdr3_nt: TGTGCCAGCAGCTTAAAGCTGAGCGGGACAGGGGAAAGGAGAACTGAAGCTTTCTTT
d_call: TRBD1; j_call: TRBJ1-2; clone_size: NA; v_call: TRBV28; cdr3_aa: CASSYNYLGQGDGYGYTF; cdr3_nt: TGTGCCAGCAGTTATAATTACCTCGGACAGGGGGATGGCTATGGCTACACCTTC
d_call: NA; j_call: TRBJ2-1; clone_size: NA; v_call: TRBV3-1/TRBV3-2; cdr3_aa: CASSQDTGWNEQFF; cdr3_nt: TGTGCCAGCAGCCAAGATACAGGGTGGAATGAGCAGTTCTTC
d_call: NA; j_call: TRBJ1-5; clone_size: once; v_call: TRBV11-2; cdr3_aa: CASRGQTNQPQHF; cdr3_nt: TGTGCCAGCAGAGGACAGACCAATCAGCCCCAGCATTTT
d_call: TRBD1; j_call: TRBJ1-3; clone_size: NA; v_call: TRBV30; cdr3_aa: CAWCRDRNFRSSGNTIYF; cdr3_nt: TGTGCCTGGTGCCGGGACAGGAACTTTCGGAGCTCTGGAAACACCATATATTTT
d_call: NA; j_call: TRBJ2-6; clone_size: many; v_call: TRBV2; cdr3_aa: CASSHYSSGANVLTF; cdr3_nt: TGTGCCAGCAGTCATTATAGCTCTGGGGCCAACGTCCTGACTTTC
d_call: TRBD1; j_call: TRBJ1-6; clone_size: NA; v_call: TRBV3-1/TRBV3-2; cdr3_aa: CASSLGQGSSPLHF; cdr3_nt: TGTGCCAGCAGCCTCGGACAGGGAAGTTCACCCCTCCACTTT
d_call: TRBD1; j_call: TRBJ2-3; clone_size: NA; v_call: TRBV29-1; cdr3_aa: CSVDSGQGRTDTQYF; cdr3_nt: TGCAGCGTTGATAGCGGACAGGGGAGAACAGATACGCAGTATTTT
d_call: TRBD2; j_call: TRBJ2-5; clone_size: NA; v_call: TRBV29-1; cdr3_aa: CSVGLAGVGKTQYF; cdr3_nt: TGCAGCGTTGGGCTAGCGGGAGTGGGAAAGACCCAGTACTTC
d_call: TRBD1; j_call: TRBJ1-2; clone_size: few; v_call: TRBV2; cdr3_aa: CASSGGQGGYTF; cdr3_nt: TGTGCCAGCAGTGGTGGACAGGGCGGCTACACCTTC
d_call: NA; j_call: TRBJ1-6; clone_size: NA; v_call: TRBV4-3; cdr3_aa: CASSQAQGNGSPLHF; cdr3_nt: TGCGCCAGCAGCCAAGCTCAGGGAAACGGTTCACCCCTCCACTTT
d_call: NA; j_call: TRBJ1-1; clone_size: NA; v_call: TRBV10-3; cdr3_aa: CAISEGHLNTEAFF; cdr3_nt: TGTGCCATCAGTGAGGGACATCTGAACACTGAAGCTTTCTTT
d_call: TRBD2; j_call: TRBJ2-1; clone_size: NA; v_call: TRBV5-6; cdr3_aa: CASSLGGLGGSSYNEQFF; cdr3_nt: TGTGCCAGCAGCTTGGGGGGTCTTGGCGGGAGCTCCTACAATGAGCAGTTCTTC
d_call: TRBD2; j_call: TRBJ2-1; clone_size: NA; v_call: TRBV5-4; cdr3_aa: CASSSLVAGGAREQFF; cdr3_nt: TGTGCCAGCAGCTCCCTAGTGGCGGGAGGGGCAAGGGAGCAGTTCTTC
d_call: NA; j_call: TRBJ1-3; clone_size: few; v_call: TRBV18; cdr3_aa: CASSPGRGAAGNTIYF; cdr3_nt: TGTGCCAGCTCACCAGGACGGGGGGCTGCTGGAAACACCATATATTTT
d_call: NA; j_call: TRBJ1-1; clone_size: NA; v_call: TRBV29-1; cdr3_aa: CSVMGNQNTEAFF; cdr3_nt: TGCAGCGTTATGGGCAACCAGAACACTGAAGCTTTCTTT
d_call: TRBD2; j_call: TRBJ2-7; clone_size: NA; v_call: TRBV11-3; cdr3_aa: CASSFSGTSGTLIYEQYF; cdr3_nt: TGTGCCAGCAGCTTTTCCGGGACTAGCGGGACACTGATATACGAGCAGTACTTC
d_call: TRBD1; j_call: TRBJ2-1; clone_size: NA; v_call: TRBV20-1; cdr3_aa: CSASVWDRAGNEQFF; cdr3_nt: TGCAGTGCTAGTGTATGGGACAGGGCGGGGAATGAGCAGTTCTTC
d_call: TRBD1; j_call: TRBJ1-1; clone_size: NA; v_call: TRBV4-1; cdr3_aa: CASSHRTGRNTEAFF; cdr3_nt: TGCGCCAGCAGCCATCGGACAGGGAGGAACACTGAAGCCTTCTTT
d_call: NA; j_call: TRBJ2-7; clone_size: NA; v_call: TRBV11-2; cdr3_aa: CASILLRDFYEQYF; cdr3_nt: TGTGCCAGCATTCTACTACGGGACTTCTACGAGCAGTACTTC
d_call: NA; j_call: TRBJ2-4; clone_size: NA; v_call: TRBV20-1; cdr3_aa: CSAAQGNIQYF; cdr3_nt: TGCAGTGCCGCGCAGGGGAACATTCAGTACTTC
d_call: NA; j_call: TRBJ1-2; clone_size: NA; v_call: TRBV6-5; cdr3_aa: CASSLQQTSLYGYTF; cdr3_nt: TGTGCCAGCAGCCTCCAGCAGACTTCCCTCTATGGCTACACCTTC
d_call: NA; j_call: TRBJ1-2; clone_size: NA; v_call: TRBV7-9; cdr3_aa: CASSFTGKNYGYTF; cdr3_nt: TGTGCCAGCAGCTTCACAGGGAAAAACTATGGCTACACCTTC
d_call: NA; j_call: TRBJ1-3; clone_size: NA; v_call: TRBV18; cdr3_aa: CASSRQDVTGNTIYF; cdr3_nt: TGTGCCAGCTCACGACAGGACGTTACGGGCAACACCATATATTTT
d_call: TRBD1; j_call: TRBJ2-5; clone_size: NA; v_call: TRBV2; cdr3_aa: CASSRDREETQYF; cdr3_nt: TGTGCCAGCAGCCGGGACAGGGAAGAGACCCAGTACTTC
d_call: TRBD1; j_call: TRBJ1-2; clone_size: NA; v_call: TRBV5-1; cdr3_aa: CASSPGQGGRYTF; cdr3_nt: TGCGCCAGCAGCCCGGGACAGGGGGGTCGCTACACCTTC
d_call: NA; j_call: TRBJ2-7; clone_size: once; v_call: TRBV27; cdr3_aa: CASSWGHPGIYEQYF; cdr3_nt: TGTGCCAGCAGTTGGGGACATCCGGGGATATACGAGCAGTACTTC
d_call: TRBD2; j_call: TRBJ2-3; clone_size: NA; v_call: TRBV24-1; cdr3_aa: CATSEPGGLERDTQYF; cdr3_nt: TGTGCCACCAGTGAGCCCGGGGGGTTGGAAAGAGATACGCAGTATTTT